Presented here are 29 T cell receptor beta chains from one specimen sequenced in a study of spatial heterogeneity in lung cancer (dated 2019 in TCRdb). The library was generated by 5' RACE. The sequencer was a NextSeq 500. TCRdb reanalyzed the raw reads on its own, using fastp at Q25 for trimming and MiXCR for clone calling, and kept in-frame beta chains. Entries are consolidated by CDR3 protein sequence, retaining the most common genes and DNA. The table for this sample lists 9,500 to 13,000 distinct CDR3 sequences; roughly 22% of them were counted only once. The ten largest account for 44% of the sample. Reading the label with the study, this specimen's time point is: blood at routine non-recurrence follow-up after resection. Sequencing used PBMCs, obtained at follow-up. The receptors derive from a male donor with early-stage non-small cell lung cancer.

This clonotype is medium-sized (0.01 to 0.1%) within its sample. The chain's CDR3 is CASMTASNTEAFF. The CDR3 coding sequence is TGTGCCAGCATGACAGCGTCCAACACTGAAGCTTTCTTT. The chain is built from TRBV7-8 and TRBJ1-1, with D possibly TRBD1 on 5 matching bases. Germline values: CDR1 SGHVS, CDR2 FQNEAQ. CDR3 length: 13 residues. Trimming removed 7 bases at V and 2 bases at J, with 11 bases between. The entire variable domain, with the rest obtained from reference TRBV7-8 and TRBJ1-1, is as follows: GAGVSQSPRYKVAKRGQDVALRCDPISGHVSLFWYQQALGQGPEFLTYFQNEAQLDKSGLPSDRFFAERPEGSVSTLKIQRTQQEDSAVYLCASMTASNTEAFFGQGTRLTVV.

This clonotype turned up a few times. The V gene is TRBV2, the J gene TRBJ2-3; TRBD2 might be the D (5 bases). This CDR3 is built from 11 residues. Germline V gene sequence: CDR1 SNHLY, CDR2 FYNNEI. V lost 6 bases and J 8 bases, leaving 9 bases between the germline ends. The CDR3 protein is CASSKEGTQYF. CDR3 coding DNA: TGTGCCAGCAGCAAAGAGGGTACGCAGTATTTT. The whole variable domain, filled in from reference TRBV2 and TRBJ2-3, reads EPEVTQTPSHQVTQMGQEVILRCVPISNHLYFYWYRQILGQKVEFLVSFYNNEISEKSEIFDDQFSVERPDGSNFTLKIRSTKLEDSAMYFCASSKEGTQYFGPGTRLTVL.

This clonotype was observed a few times. The chain is built from TRBV20-1 and TRBJ1-6; possible D gene TRBD1, 5 bases. Per the germline V gene, CDR1 is DFQATT and CDR2 is SNEGSKA (reference sequence). The CDR3 totals 14 residues. Trimming removed 2 bases at V and 5 bases at J, with 10 bases between. The CDR3 region is CSARTGPNNSPLHF. In nucleotides, the CDR3 is TGCAGTGCTAGAACGGGACCTAATAATTCACCCCTCCACTTT.

By sample fraction, this clonotype is medium-sized. The V and J genes are TRBV7-2 and TRBJ2-7; 10 positions agree with TRBD2. The germline CDR1 and CDR2 sequences are SGHTA and FQGNSA. V trimming: 1 base; J trimming: 4 bases; junction bases outside the gene matches: 7. The CDR3 loop spans 16 amino acids. CDR3 DNA sequence: TGTGCCAGCAGCTTAGTCGCAACTAGCGGGGAATACGAGCAGTACTTC. Its translation: CASSLVATSGEYEQYF.

This clonotype came up a few times. V gene TRBV7-2 combines with J gene TRBJ2-1; TRBD2 matches at 15 bases. Germline V lookup: CDR1 SGHTA, CDR2 FQGNSA. V lost 5 bases and J lost 2; bases outside the gene matches: 7. The CDR3 consists of 18 residues. CDR3: CASSIGLAGGIAYNEQFF. As DNA, the CDR3 is TGTGCCAGCAGCATTGGACTAGCGGGGGGGATCGCCTACAATGAGCAGTTCTTC.

The chain joins TRBV9 to TRBJ2-3, with 10 positions matching TRBD1. Germline trimming cut 2 bases from V and 2 bases from J; bases unmatched to any gene: 5. The CDR3 has 16 amino acids. Per the germline V gene, CDR1 is SGDLS and CDR2 is YYNGEE. CDR3 sequence reads: CASSVTGTGVTDTQYF. The CDR3 nucleotides read TGTGCCAGCAGCGTGACCGGGACAGGGGTCACAGATACGCAGTATTTT.

The rearrangement uses TRBV7-9 and TRBJ2-7; D assignment may be TRBD1 or TRBD2 (5 bases each). The V gene lost 0 bases and the J gene lost 3 bases, with 21 bases spanning the gap. The CDR3 extends over 18 amino acids. Germline V lookup: CDR1 SEHNR, CDR2 FQNEAQ (reference sequence). CDR3 DNA sequence: TGTGCCAGCAGCTTAGCCCGCCTTGGGACCGAATACCTCTACGAGCAGTACTTC. Translating gives CASSLARLGTEYLYEQYF.

V gene TRBV5-1 combines with J gene TRBJ2-5; 10 bases line up with TRBD1. With 3 bases clipped from V and 4 bases from J, the junction kept 6 bases outside the gene matches. In germline, CDR1 is SGHRS, CDR2 YFSETQ. The CDR3 spans 15 residues. This CDR3 reads CASSYRGTGVETQYF. In DNA, the CDR3 is TGCGCCAGCAGCTACAGAGGGACAGGGGTAGAGACCCAGTACTTC.

This clonotype was seen once. The V call is TRBV20-1, the J call TRBJ1-1; no reliable D call. Trimming stripped 4 bases from V and 0 bases from J, with 6 bases between. This CDR3 is built from 12 residues. Germline V CDR1 and CDR2: DFQATT, SNEGSKA (reference sequence). CDR3 loop: CSAKGMNTEAFF. As DNA, the CDR3 is TGCAGTGCTAAGGGTATGAACACTGAAGCTTTCTTT.

This clonotype was counted at least ten times. V and J are TRBV11-2 and TRBJ2-7; D remains ambiguous. V was clipped by 5 bases and J by 3 bases, with 5 bases between them. The germline gives CDR1 SGHAT, CDR2 FQNNGV. The CDR3 is made up of 11 amino acids. Written as DNA, the CDR3 is TGTGCCAGCAGCGAGGACTACGAGCAGTACTTC. Protein product: CASSEDYEQYF.

The chain joins TRBV12-3 or TRBV12-4 to TRBJ1-6; D is possibly TRBD1 (5 bases). The CDR3 sequence is 14 residues long. Trimming shortened V by 5 bases and J by 5 bases, and 10 bases separated the two germline ends. For the CDR3, the DNA is TGTGCCAGCAGTCCAGGGTGGGATAATTCACCCCTCCACTTT. Amino acid sequence: CASSPGWDNSPLHF.

The rearrangement uses TRBV20-1 and TRBJ1-1, with a weak D call TRBD1 (5 bases). The germline CDR1 and CDR2 sequences are DFQATT and SNEGSKA (reference sequence). The CDR3 is made up of 14 amino acids. V was trimmed by 0 bases and J by 0 bases, leaving 8 bases between them. In DNA, the CDR3 is TGCAGTGCTAGAGAACCAGGGCTGAACACTGAAGCTTTCTTT. Protein product: CSAREPGLNTEAFF.

CDR3 DNA sequence: TGTGCCAGCAGCTTAGGGCCAACTAGCGGGAGGGTAGGTGAGCAGTTCTTC. Its translation: CASSLGPTSGRVGEQFF. This chain links TRBV7-8 with TRBJ2-1; TRBD2 matches at 13 bases. CDR1 and CDR2 (germline): SGHVS, FQNEAQ. The CDR3 is made up of 17 amino acids. Trimming took 1 base from V and 9 from J; bases not matched to a gene: 9.

This sequence joins TRBV10-2 and TRBJ2-1, with 14 nucleotides matching TRBD2. The ends lost 6 bases at V and 8 bases at J; junction bases unmatched: 9. Germline V gene lookup returns CDR1 WSHSY and CDR2 SAAADI. There are 16 residues in the CDR3. CDR3 residues: CASRLTSGGAKHEQFF. The CDR3 region has the DNA TGCGCCAGCAGGCTGACTAGCGGGGGGGCCAAACATGAGCAGTTCTTC.

The V and J genes are TRBV7-2 and TRBJ2-7; no firm D call. The V gene lost 1 base and the J gene lost 4 bases, with 20 bases spanning the gap. In germline, CDR1 is SGHTA, CDR2 FQGNSA. CDR3 length equals 17 residues. This CDR3 reads CASSLGLDFQVGYEQYF. The CDR3 region has the DNA TGTGCCAGCAGCTTAGGTCTAGACTTCCAAGTTGGGTACGAGCAGTACTTC.

Many counts were recorded for this clonotype. The CDR3 nucleotides read TGTGCCAGCAGCCCCGTCACTTCCCCAGATACGCAGTATTTT. This codes for CASSPVTSPDTQYF. The chain joins TRBV3-1 to TRBJ2-3; D is undetermined. Germline-derived CDR1 and CDR2 are LGHDT and YNNKEL (reference sequence). Trimming cost V 4 bases and J 4 bases, with 12 bases left between them. The CDR3 runs to 14 residues.

The chain couples TRBV7-9 to TRBJ2-5; D might be TRBD1 or TRBD2, each matching 6 bases. Trimming removed 1 base at V and 4 bases at J, with 13 bases between. CDR1 is SEHNR, CDR2 FQNEAQ, per germline (reference sequence). CDR3 size: 15 residues. Written as DNA, the CDR3 is TGTGCCAGCAGCTTAGGCACAGGGAGGATAGAGACCCAGTACTTC. It is translated as CASSLGTGRIETQYF.

This clonotype was counted at least ten times. The chain couples TRBV5-6 to TRBJ1-6, with D hard to call. CDR3 length: 17 amino acids. The germline CDR1 and CDR2 sequences are SGHDT and YYEEEE. Trimming removed 1 base at V and 4 bases at J, with 15 bases between. CDR3: CASSLQRTDDYNSPLHF. The CDR3 coding sequence is TGTGCCAGCAGCTTGCAGCGGACGGATGATTATAATTCACCCCTCCACTTT.

Ten or more counts support this clonotype. The gene calls are TRBV5-1 and TRBJ1-4, with TRBD1 identical over 7 bases. The CDR3 contains 15 residues. The germline gives CDR1 SGHRS, CDR2 YFSETQ. Losses at the gene ends were 4 bases for V and 6 bases for J; bases not matched to a gene: 9. The chain's CDR3 is CASSPTGEGDEKLFF. CDR3 in DNA: TGCGCCAGCAGCCCTACAGGGGAAGGCGATGAAAAACTGTTTTTT.

V and J are TRBV24-1 and TRBJ2-1; D is perhaps TRBD2 (5 bases). Between the trimmed V and J ends, which lost 8 bases and 6 bases, there was a span of 7 bases. From germline, CDR1 is KGHDR and CDR2 SFDVKD. The length of the CDR3 is 11 residues. CDR3 DNA sequence: TGTGCCACCACCGAGGGCAATGAGCAGTTCTTC. Its protein is CATTEGNEQFF.

A note on this clonotype: Its ends do not fully match the called genes, so a read error is possible. The chain links TRBV5-4 to TRBJ1-2, with a weak D call TRBD1 (5 bases). The CDR3 runs to 14 residues. Germline V gene lookup returns CDR1 SGHNT and CDR2 YYREEE (reference sequence). CDR3 sequence: CASSSGTSNYGYTF. CDR3 nucleotides: TGTGCCAGCAGCTCGGGGACCTCTAATTATGGCTACACCTTC.

This clonotype was found many times. This chain links TRBV7-9 with TRBJ1-1; TRBD1 might be the D (5 bases). This CDR3 spans 17 amino acids. Germline loops: CDR1 SEHNR, CDR2 FQNEAQ (reference sequence). V was shortened by 5 bases and J by 2 bases, with 21 bases between the two germline ends. The CDR3 spells CASSQRGGLVKNTEAFF. The CDR3 DNA reads as TGTGCCAGCAGCCAAAGGGGAGGTCTCGTAAAAAACACTGAAGCTTTCTTT.

This chain connects TRBV10-3 to TRBJ2-7; the D is unclear. Between the trimmed V and J ends, which lost 2 bases and 8 bases, there was a span of 10 bases. There are 12 residues in the CDR3. Germline V CDR1 and CDR2: ENHRY, SYGVKD. The CDR3 coding sequence is TGTGCCATCAGTGAGGCTTCGGCTCAGCAGTACTTC. Protein: CAISEASAQQYF.

This sequence joins TRBV4-3 and TRBJ1-3; maybe TRBD1 (5 bases). Germline values: CDR1 LGHNA, CDR2 YSLEER. V was pared by 0 bases and J by 4 bases, with 10 bases between. The CDR3 extends over 15 amino acids. This chain's CDR3 is CASSQDWGGGNTIYF. CDR3 bases: TGCGCCAGCAGCCAAGATTGGGGCGGCGGAAACACCATATATTTT.

The gene calls are TRBV7-8 and TRBJ1-4; 7 nucleotides line up with TRBD1. The CDR3 length is 16 residues. The V gene end was trimmed by 4 bases and the J gene end by 3 bases; junction bases not matched to a gene: 8. Germline V gene data show CDR1 as SGHVS and CDR2 as FQNEAQ. The CDR3 DNA follows: TGTGCCAGCAGCTCGCTACAGGGGAAAGCTAATGAAAAACTGTTTTTT. It codes for CASSSLQGKANEKLFF. Complete variable domain (other parts from reference TRBV7-8 and TRBJ1-4): GAGVSQSPRYKVAKRGQDVALRCDPISGHVSLFWYQQALGQGPEFLTYFQNEAQLDKSGLPSDRFFAERPEGSVSTLKIQRTQQEDSAVYLCASSSLQGKANEKLFFGSGTQLSVL.

The J gene is TRBJ1-2, the V gene TRBV7-8; perhaps TRBD1 as D (6 bases). The CDR3 is 15 amino acids. V lost 1 base and J 5 bases, leaving 14 bases between the germline ends. CDR1 is SGHVS and CDR2 is FQNEAQ in the germline V gene. As DNA, the CDR3 is TGTGCCAGCAGCTTAGGCGGGACAACCCTATATGGCTACACCTTC. This encodes CASSLGGTTLYGYTF. Drawing the rest from reference TRBV7-8 and TRBJ1-2, the complete variable domain is GAGVSQSPRYKVAKRGQDVALRCDPISGHVSLFWYQQALGQGPEFLTYFQNEAQLDKSGLPSDRFFAERPEGSVSTLKIQRTQQEDSAVYLCASSLGGTTLYGYTFGSGTRLTVV.

CDR3 residues: CASSGAGTDTQYF. For the CDR3, the DNA is TGTGCCAGCAGCGGGGCCGGCACAGATACGCAGTATTTT. The V and J genes are TRBV28 and TRBJ2-3; D tentatively reads TRBD1 or TRBD2 (5 bases each). V was cut by 6 bases and J by 1 base, with 8 bases left in between. CDR3 size: 13 residues. In germline, CDR1 is MDHEN, CDR2 SYDVKM.

This clonotype showed up many times. V gene TRBV23-1 combines with J gene TRBJ2-7; possible D gene TRBD1, 5 bases. TRBV23-1 is an ORF for which the function is uncertain. The CDR3 covers 11 residues. Trimming stripped 2 bases from V and 9 bases from J, with 8 bases between. The DNA for the CDR3 is TGCGCCAGCAGTCAAATAAGGGGGCAGTACTTC. Amino acids: CASSQIRGQYF.

This clonotype occurred many times. This rearrangement joins TRBV5-1 to TRBJ1-5; D call uncertain. Germline V gene sequence: CDR1 SGHRS, CDR2 YFSETQ. Trimming pared 0 bases from V and 4 bases from J, leaving 5 bases between. The CDR3 loop spans 13 amino acids. The CDR3 region has the DNA TGCGCCAGCAGCTTGGGGGCGAATCAGCCCCAGCATTTT. Translating gives CASSLGANQPQHF.